This T cell receptor (beta chain) was sequenced for a study of cytomegalovirus exposure and HLA in healthy donors. About the research overall: A subsequent analysis reported that the approximately 120 validation repertoires were produced on the same platform that had also been used for the 600 to 800 first-cohort repertoires.

Overall study findings and caveats: The study recorded 150 to 200 TCR beta chains that were cytomegalovirus-associated.

Sequenced by immunoSEQ multiplex PCR; TCRdb stores in-frame clones only, minus some. Of 150,000 to 200,000 clones listed, 88% are singletons. Of note for this clone: Its antigen is currently unknown.

The sequenced sample was PBMCs. The TCR was taken from a man aged 18 to 35 in good health and CMV-seronegative.

The CDR3 nucleotides read TGCAGCGTTGAAAGGTCGGGGGGGGGCACAGATACGCAGTATTTT. Protein sequence: CSVERSGGGTDTQYF. The J gene is TRBJ2-3, the V gene TRBV29-1; 8 bases agree with TRBD2. V shed 2 bases and J 1 base; nucleotides not matched to a gene: 5. The germline V gene encodes CDR1 SQVTM and CDR2 ANQGSEA. The CDR3 is 15 residues long.